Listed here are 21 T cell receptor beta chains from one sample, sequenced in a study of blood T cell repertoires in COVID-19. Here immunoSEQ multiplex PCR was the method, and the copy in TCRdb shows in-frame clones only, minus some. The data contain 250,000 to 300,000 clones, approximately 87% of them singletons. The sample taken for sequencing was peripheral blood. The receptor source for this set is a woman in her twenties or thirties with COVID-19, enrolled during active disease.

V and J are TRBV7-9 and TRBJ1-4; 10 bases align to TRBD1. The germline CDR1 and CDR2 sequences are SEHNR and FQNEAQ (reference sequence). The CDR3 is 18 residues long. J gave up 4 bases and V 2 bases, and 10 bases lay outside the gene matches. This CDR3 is CASSLSRDRGSSNEKLFF. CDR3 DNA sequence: TGTGCCAGCAGCTTATCCCGGGACAGGGGTTCGAGTAATGAAAAACTGTTTTTT.

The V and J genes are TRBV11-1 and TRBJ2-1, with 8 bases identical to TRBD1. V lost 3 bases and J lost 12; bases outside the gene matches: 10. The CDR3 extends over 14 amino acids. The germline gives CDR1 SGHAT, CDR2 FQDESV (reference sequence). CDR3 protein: CASSLADRVSWQFF. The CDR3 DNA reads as TGTGCCAGCAGCTTGGCGGACAGGGTATCGTGGCAGTTCTTC.

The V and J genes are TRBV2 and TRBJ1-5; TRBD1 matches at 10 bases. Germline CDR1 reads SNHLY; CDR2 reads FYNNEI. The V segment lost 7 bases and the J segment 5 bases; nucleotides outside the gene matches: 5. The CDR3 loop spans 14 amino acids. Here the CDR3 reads CASNPTGGHQPQHF. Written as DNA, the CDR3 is TGTGCCAGCAACCCGACAGGGGGCCATCAGCCCCAGCATTTT. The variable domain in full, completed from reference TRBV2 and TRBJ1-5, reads EPEVTQTPSHQVTQMGQEVILRCVPISNHLYFYWYRQILGQKVEFLVSFYNNEISEKSEIFDDQFSVERPDGSNFTLKIRSTKLEDSAMYFCASNPTGGHQPQHFGDGTRLSIL.

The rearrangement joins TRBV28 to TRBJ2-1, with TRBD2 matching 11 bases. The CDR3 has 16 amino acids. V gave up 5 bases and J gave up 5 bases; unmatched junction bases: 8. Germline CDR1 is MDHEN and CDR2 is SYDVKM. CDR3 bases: TGTGCCAGCAGTCCCTGGTTAGCGGGGGGGAACAATGAGCAGTTCTTC. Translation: CASSPWLAGGNNEQFF.

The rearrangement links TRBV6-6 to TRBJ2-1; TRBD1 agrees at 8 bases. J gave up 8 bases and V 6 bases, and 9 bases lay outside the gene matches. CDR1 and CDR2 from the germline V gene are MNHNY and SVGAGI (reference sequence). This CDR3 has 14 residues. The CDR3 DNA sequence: TGTGCCAGCAGCGGACAGGGCAGTTTCGATGAGCAGTTCTTC. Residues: CASSGQGSFDEQFF.

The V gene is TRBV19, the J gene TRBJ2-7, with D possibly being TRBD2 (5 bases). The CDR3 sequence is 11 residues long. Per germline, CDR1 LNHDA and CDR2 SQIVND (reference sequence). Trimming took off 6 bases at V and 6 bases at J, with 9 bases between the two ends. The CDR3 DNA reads TGTGCCAGTAGCGGGGAAGGCGAGCAGTACTTC. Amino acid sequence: CASSGEGEQYF.

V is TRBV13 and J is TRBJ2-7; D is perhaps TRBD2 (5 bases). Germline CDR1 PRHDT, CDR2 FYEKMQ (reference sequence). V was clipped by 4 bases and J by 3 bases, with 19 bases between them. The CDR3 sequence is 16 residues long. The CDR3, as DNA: TGTGCCAGCAGCTCCCCTCTAGAGGGCCCCAACTACGAGCAGTACTTC. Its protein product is CASSSPLEGPNYEQYF. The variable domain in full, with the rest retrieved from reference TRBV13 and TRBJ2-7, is AAGVIQSPRHLIKEKRETATLKCYPIPRHDTVYWYQQGPGQDPQFLISFYEKMQSDKGSIPDRFSAQQFSDYHSELNMSSLELGDSALYFCASSSPLEGPNYEQYFGPGTRLTVT.

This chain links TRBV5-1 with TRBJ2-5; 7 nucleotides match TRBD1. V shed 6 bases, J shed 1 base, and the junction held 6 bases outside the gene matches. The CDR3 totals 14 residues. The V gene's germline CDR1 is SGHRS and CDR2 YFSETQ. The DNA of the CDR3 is TGCGCCAGCACCCCCGGGGACAGCCAAGAGACCCAGTACTTC. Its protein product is CASTPGDSQETQYF.

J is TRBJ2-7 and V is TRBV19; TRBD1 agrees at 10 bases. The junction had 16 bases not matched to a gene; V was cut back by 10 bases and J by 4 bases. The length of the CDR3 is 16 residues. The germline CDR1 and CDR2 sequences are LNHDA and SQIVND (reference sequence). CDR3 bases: TGTGCCACCCGGGGACAGGGGCCCCTCGGAAGGTACGAGCAGTACTTC. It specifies CATRGQGPLGRYEQYF.

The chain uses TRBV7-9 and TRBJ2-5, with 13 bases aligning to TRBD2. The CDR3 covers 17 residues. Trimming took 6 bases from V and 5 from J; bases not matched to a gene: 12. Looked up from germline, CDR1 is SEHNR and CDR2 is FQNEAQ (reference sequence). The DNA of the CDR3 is TGTGCCAGCAGAGCGGGACTAGCGGGGACCCCCTCGGAGACCCAGTACTTC. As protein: CASRAGLAGTPSETQYF.

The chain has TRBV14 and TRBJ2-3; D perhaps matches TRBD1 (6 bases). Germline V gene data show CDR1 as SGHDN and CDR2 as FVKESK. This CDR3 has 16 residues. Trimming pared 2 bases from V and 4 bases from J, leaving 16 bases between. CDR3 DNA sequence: TGTGCCAGCAGCCAACCCGTAATAAAGGGGGCAGATACGCAGTATTTT. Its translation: CASSQPVIKGADTQYF.

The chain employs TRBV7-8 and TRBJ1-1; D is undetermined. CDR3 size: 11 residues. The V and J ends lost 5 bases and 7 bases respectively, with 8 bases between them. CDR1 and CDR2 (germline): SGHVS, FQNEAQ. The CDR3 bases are TGTGCCAGCAGCCCGACGGGTGAAGCTTTCTTT. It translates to CASSPTGEAFF.

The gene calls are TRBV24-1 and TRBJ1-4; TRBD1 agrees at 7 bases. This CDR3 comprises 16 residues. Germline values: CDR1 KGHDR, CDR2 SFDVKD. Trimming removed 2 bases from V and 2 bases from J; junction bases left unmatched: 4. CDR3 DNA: TGTGCCACCAGTGATTCCCACAGGGGTACTAATGAAAAACTGTTTTTT. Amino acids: CATSDSHRGTNEKLFF.

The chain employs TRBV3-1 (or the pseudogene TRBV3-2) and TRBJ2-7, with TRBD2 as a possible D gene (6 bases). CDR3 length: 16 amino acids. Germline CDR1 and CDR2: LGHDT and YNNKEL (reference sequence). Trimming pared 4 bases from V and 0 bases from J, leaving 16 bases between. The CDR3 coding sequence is TGTGCCAGCAGCCGGGGGGTGGAGAGGGCCTCCTACGAGCAGTACTTC. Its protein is CASSRGVERASYEQYF.

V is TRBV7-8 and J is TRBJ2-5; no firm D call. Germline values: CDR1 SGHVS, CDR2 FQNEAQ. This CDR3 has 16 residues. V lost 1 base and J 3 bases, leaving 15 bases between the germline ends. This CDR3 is CASSLVRGSKKETQYF. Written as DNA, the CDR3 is TGTGCCAGCAGCTTAGTTCGTGGCAGTAAGAAAGAGACCCAGTACTTC.

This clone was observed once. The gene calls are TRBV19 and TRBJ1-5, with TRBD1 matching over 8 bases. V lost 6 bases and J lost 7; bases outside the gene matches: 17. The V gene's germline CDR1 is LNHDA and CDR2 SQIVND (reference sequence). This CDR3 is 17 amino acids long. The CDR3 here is CASRATYRGKLSQPQHF. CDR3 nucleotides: TGTGCCAGTAGGGCCACTTACAGGGGGAAGTTGAGCCAGCCCCAGCATTTT.

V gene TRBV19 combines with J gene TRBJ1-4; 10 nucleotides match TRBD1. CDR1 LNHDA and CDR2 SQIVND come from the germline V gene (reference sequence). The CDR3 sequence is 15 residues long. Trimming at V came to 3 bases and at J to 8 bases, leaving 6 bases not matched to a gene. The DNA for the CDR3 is TGTGCCAGTAGTATCCTGACAGGGGGCAAAGAAAAACTGTTTTTT. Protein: CASSILTGGKEKLFF.

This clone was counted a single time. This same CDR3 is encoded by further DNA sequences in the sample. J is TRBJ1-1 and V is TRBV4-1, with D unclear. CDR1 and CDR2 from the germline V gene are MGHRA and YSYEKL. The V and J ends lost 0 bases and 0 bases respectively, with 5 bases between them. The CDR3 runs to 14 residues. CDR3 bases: TGCGCCAGCAGCCAAGACAGGATGAACACTGAAGCTTTCTTT. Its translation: CASSQDRMNTEAFF.

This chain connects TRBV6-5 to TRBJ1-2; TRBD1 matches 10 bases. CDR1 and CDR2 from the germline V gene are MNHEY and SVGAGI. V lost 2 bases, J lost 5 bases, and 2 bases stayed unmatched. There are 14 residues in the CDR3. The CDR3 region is CASSYTGQGYGYTF. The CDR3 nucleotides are TGTGCCAGCAGTTACACGGGACAGGGGTATGGCTACACCTTC.

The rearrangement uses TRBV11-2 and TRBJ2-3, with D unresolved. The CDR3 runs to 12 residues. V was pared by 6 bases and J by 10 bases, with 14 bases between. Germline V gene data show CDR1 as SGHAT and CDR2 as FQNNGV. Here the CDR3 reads CASRPLEIAQYF. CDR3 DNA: TGTGCCAGCAGGCCATTAGAAATCGCGCAGTATTTT.

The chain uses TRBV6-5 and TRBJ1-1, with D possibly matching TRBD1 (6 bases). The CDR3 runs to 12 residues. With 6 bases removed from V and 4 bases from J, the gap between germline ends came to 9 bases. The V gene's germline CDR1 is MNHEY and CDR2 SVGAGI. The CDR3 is CASSRGSTEAFF. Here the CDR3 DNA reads TGTGCCAGCAGCAGGGGTTCCACTGAAGCTTTCTTT.